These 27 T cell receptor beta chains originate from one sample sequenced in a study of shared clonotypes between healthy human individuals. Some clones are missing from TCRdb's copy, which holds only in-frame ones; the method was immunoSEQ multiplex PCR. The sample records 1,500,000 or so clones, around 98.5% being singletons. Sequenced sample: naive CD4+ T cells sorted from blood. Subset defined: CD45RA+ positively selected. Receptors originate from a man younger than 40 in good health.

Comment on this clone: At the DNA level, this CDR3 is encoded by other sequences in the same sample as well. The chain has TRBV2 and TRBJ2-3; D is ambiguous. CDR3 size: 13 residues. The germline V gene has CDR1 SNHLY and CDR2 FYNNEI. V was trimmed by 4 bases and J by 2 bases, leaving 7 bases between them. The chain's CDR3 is CASSGLVTDTQYF. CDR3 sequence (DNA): TGTGCCAGCAGTGGTCTTGTCACAGATACGCAGTATTTT.

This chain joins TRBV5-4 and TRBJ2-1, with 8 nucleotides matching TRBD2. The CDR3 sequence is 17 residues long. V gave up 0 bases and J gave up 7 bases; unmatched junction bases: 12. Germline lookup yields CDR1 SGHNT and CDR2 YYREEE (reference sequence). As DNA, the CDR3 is TGTGCCAGCAGCTTGGGCCCAAGTGGCGGGAGGATGAATGAGCAGTTCTTC. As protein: CASSLGPSGGRMNEQFF. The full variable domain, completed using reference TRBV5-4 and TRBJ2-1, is ETGVTQSPTHLIKTRGQQVTLRCSSQSGHNTVSWYQQALGQGPQFIFQYYREEENGRGNFPPRFSGLQFPNYSSELNVNALELDDSALYLCASSLGPSGGRMNEQFFGPGTRLTVL.

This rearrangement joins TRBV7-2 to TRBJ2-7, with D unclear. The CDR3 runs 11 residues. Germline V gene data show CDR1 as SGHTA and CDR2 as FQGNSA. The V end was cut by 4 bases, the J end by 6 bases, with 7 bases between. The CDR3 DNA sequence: TGTGCCAGCAGCTACCTCGCCGAGCAGTACTTC. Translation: CASSYLAEQYF.

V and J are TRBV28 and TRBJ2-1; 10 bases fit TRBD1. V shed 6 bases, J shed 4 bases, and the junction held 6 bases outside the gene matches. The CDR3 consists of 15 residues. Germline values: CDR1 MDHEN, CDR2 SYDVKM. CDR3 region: CASRVGTGEYNEQFF. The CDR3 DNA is TGTGCCAGCAGAGTCGGGACAGGGGAATACAATGAGCAGTTCTTC.

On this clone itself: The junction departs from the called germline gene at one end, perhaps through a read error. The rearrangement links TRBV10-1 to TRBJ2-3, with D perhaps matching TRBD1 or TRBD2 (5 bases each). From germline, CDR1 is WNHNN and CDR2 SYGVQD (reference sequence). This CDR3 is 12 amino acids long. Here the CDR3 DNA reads TGCGCCAGCGGTGAATCGGGACGGCAGCAGTATTTT. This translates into CASGESGRQQYF.

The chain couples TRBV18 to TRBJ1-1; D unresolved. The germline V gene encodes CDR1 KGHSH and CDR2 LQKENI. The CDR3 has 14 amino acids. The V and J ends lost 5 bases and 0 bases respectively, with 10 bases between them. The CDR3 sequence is CASSSGNMNTEAFF. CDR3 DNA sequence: TGTGCCAGCTCATCCGGGAACATGAACACTGAAGCTTTCTTT.

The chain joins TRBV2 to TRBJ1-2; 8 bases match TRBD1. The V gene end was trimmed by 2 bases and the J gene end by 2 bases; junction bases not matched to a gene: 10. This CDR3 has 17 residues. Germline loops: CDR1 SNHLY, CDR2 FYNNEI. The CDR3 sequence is CASSEIRRDRINYGYTF. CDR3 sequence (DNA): TGTGCCAGCAGTGAAATTCGTCGGGACAGGATAAACTATGGCTACACCTTC. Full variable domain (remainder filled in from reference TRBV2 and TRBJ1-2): EPEVTQTPSHQVTQMGQEVILRCVPISNHLYFYWYRQILGQKVEFLVSFYNNEISEKSEIFDDQFSVERPDGSNFTLKIRSTKLEDSAMYFCASSEIRRDRINYGYTFGSGTRLTVV.

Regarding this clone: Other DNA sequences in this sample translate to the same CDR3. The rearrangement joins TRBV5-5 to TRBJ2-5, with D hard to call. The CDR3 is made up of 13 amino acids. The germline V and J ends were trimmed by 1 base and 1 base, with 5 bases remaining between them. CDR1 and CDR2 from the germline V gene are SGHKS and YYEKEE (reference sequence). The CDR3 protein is CASSLLGQETQYF. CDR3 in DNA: TGTGCCAGCAGCTTGTTGGGCCAAGAGACCCAGTACTTC.

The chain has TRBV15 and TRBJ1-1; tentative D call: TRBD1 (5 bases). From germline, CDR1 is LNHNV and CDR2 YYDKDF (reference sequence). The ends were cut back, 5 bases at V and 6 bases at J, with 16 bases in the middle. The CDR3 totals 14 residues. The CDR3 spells CATSGNKGYAEAFF. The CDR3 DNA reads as TGTGCCACCAGCGGTAATAAGGGGTACGCTGAAGCTTTCTTT. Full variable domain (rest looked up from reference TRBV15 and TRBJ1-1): DAMVIQNPRYQVTQFGKPVTLSCSQTLNHNVMYWYQQKSSQAPKLLFHYYDKDFNNEADTPDNFQSRRPNTSFCFLDIRSPGLGDTAMYLCATSGNKGYAEAFFGQGTRLTVV.

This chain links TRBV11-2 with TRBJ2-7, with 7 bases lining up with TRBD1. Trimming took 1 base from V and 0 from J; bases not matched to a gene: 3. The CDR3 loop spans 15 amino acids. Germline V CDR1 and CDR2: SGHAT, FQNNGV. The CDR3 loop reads CASSLGQGYSYEQYF. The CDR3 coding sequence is TGTGCCAGCAGCTTAGGACAGGGTTACTCCTACGAGCAGTACTTC.

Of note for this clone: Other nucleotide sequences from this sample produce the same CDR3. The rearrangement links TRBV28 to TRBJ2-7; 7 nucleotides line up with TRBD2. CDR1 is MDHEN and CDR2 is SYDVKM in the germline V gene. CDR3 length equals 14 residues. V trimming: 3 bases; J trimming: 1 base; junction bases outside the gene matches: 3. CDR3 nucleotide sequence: TGTGCCAGCAGTTTTATTAGCGGGTCCTACGAGCAGTACTTC. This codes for CASSFISGSYEQYF.

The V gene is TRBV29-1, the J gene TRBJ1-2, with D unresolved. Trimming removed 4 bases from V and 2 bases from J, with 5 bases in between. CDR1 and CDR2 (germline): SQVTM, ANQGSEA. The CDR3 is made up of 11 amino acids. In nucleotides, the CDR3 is TGCAGCGTTGCGGACAACTATGGCTACACCTTC. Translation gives CSVADNYGYTF. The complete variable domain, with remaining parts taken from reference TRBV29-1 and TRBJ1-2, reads SAVISQKPSRDICQRGTSLTIQCQVDSQVTMMFWYRQQPGQSLTLIATANQGSEATYESGFVIDKFPISRPNLTFSTLTVSNMSPEDSSIYLCSVADNYGYTFGSGTRLTVV.

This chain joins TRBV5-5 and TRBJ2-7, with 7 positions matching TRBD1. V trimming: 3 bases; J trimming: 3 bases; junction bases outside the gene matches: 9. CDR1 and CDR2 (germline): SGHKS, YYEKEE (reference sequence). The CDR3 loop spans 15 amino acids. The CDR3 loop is CASSSTGALLYEQYF. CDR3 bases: TGTGCCAGCAGCTCAACAGGGGCCCTGCTCTACGAGCAGTACTTC.

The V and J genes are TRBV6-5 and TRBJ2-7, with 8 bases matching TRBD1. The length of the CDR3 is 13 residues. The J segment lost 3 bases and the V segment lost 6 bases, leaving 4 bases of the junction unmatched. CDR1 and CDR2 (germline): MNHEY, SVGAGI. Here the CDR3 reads CASRRTGNYEQYF. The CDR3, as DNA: TGTGCCAGCAGAAGGACAGGGAACTACGAGCAGTACTTC.

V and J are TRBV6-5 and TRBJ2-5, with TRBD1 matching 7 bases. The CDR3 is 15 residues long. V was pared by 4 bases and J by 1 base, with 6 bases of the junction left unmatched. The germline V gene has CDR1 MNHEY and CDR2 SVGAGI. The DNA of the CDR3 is TGTGCCAGCAGTTCTCAGACAGGGATCCAAGAGACCCAGTACTTC. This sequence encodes CASSSQTGIQETQYF.

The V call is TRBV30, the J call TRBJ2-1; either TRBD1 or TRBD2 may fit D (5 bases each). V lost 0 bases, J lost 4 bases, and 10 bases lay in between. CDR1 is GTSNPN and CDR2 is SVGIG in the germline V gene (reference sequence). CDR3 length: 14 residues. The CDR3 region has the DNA TGTGCCTGGAGTGTTAGAGGGGCATACAATGAGCAGTTCTTC. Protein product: CAWSVRGAYNEQFF.

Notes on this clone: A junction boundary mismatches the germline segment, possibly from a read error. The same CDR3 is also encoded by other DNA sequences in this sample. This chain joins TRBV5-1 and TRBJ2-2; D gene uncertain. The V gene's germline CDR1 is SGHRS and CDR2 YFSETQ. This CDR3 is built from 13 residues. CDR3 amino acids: CASSLGVTGELFF. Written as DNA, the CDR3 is TGCGCCAGCAGTTTGGGCGTCACCGGGGAGCTGTTTTTT.

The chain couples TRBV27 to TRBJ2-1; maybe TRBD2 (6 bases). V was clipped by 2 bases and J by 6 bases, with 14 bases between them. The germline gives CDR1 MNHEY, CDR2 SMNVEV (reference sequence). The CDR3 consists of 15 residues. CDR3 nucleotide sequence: TGTGCCAGCAGTTTAATTCGGGGGAAGGGCAATGAGCAGTTCTTC. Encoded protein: CASSLIRGKGNEQFF.

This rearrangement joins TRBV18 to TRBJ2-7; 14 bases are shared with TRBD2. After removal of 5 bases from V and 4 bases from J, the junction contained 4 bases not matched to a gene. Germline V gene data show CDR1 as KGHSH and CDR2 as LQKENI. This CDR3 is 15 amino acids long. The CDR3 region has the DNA TGTGCCAGCTCAGAGGGACTAGCGGGAGCTTACGAGCAGTACTTC. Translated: CASSEGLAGAYEQYF.

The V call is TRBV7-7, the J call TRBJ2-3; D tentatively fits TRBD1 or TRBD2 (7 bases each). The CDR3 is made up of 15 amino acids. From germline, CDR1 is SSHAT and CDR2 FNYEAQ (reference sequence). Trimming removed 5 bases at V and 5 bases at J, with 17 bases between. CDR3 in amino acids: CASSPSGGARDTQYF. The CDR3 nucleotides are TGTGCCAGCAGCCCTTCAGGGGGGGCGCGAGATACGCAGTATTTT.

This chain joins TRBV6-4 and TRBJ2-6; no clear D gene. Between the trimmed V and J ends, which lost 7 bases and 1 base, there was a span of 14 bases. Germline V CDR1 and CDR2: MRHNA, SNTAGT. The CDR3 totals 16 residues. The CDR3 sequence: CASTLDPGSGANVLTF. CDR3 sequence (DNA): TGTGCCAGCACCCTTGACCCGGGTTCTGGGGCCAACGTCCTGACTTTC.

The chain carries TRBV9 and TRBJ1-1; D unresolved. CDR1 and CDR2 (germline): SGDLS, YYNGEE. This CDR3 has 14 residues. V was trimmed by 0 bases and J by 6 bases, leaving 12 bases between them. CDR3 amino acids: CASSVEPLDAEAFF. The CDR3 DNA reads TGTGCCAGCAGCGTAGAACCCCTGGACGCTGAAGCTTTCTTT. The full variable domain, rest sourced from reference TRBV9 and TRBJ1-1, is DSGVTQTPKHLITATGQRVTLRCSPRSGDLSVYWYQQSLDQGLQFLIQYYNGEERAKGNILERFSAQQFPDLHSELNLSSLELGDSALYFCASSVEPLDAEAFFGQGTRLTVV.

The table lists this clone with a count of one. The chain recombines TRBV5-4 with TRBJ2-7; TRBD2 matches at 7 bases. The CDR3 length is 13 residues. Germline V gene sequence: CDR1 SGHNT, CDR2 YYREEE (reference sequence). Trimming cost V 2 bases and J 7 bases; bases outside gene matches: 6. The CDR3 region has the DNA TGTGCCAGCAGCTTCGCGGGAGATAGAGAGCAGTACTTC. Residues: CASSFAGDREQYF.

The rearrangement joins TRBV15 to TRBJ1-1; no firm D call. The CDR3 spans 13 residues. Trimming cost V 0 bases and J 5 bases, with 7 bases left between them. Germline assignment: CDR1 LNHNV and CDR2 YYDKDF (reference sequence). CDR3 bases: TGTGCCACCAGCAGAGATCTCCCTACTGAAGCTTTCTTT. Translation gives CATSRDLPTEAFF.

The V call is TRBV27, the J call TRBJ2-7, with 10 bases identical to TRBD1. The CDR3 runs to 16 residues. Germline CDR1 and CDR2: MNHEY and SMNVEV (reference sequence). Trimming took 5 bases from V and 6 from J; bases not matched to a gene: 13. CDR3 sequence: CASSHRTGGRSGEQYF. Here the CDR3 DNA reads TGTGCCAGCAGTCATCGGACAGGGGGGAGAAGTGGCGAGCAGTACTTC.

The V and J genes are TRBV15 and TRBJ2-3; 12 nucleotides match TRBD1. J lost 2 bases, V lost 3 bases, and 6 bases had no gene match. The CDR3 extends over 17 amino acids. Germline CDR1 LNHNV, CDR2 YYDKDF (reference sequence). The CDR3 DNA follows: TGTGCCACCAGCAGTATGGGACAGGGGGCGCTCACAGATACGCAGTATTTT. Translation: CATSSMGQGALTDTQYF.

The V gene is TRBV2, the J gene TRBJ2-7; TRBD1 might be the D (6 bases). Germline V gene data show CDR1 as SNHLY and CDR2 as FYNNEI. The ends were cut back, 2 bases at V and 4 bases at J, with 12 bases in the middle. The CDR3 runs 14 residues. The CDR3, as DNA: TGTGCCAGCAGTGAACAGAGACAGGTTTACGAGCAGTACTTC. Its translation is CASSEQRQVYEQYF. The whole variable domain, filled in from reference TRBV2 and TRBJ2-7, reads EPEVTQTPSHQVTQMGQEVILRCVPISNHLYFYWYRQILGQKVEFLVSFYNNEISEKSEIFDDQFSVERPDGSNFTLKIRSTKLEDSAMYFCASSEQRQVYEQYFGPGTRLTVT.